Shown below are 10 T cell receptor beta chains from a single sample sequenced in a study of cytomegalovirus exposure and HLA in healthy donors. Only in-frame clones appear in the TCRdb table, and some are missing; sequencing was by immunoSEQ multiplex PCR. This table has a few hundred thousand clones, around 90% appearing once. Sequenced: PBMCs. Receptor source: a woman younger than 35 in good health and CMV-seronegative.

The V and J genes are TRBV5-1 and TRBJ2-7, with D maybe TRBD1 (6 bases). Deletions cut 0 bases from V and 3 bases from J, with 10 bases between. Germline lookup yields CDR1 SGHRS and CDR2 YFSETQ. The CDR3 covers 14 residues. The CDR3 sequence: CASSLDGQHYEQYF. The CDR3 nucleotides read TGCGCCAGCAGCTTGGATGGACAGCACTACGAGCAGTACTTC.

For the CDR3, the DNA is TGTGCCATCAGTGAGAAGCGGACCAGGGACAGGGGGAGGGAGACCCAGTACTTC. Protein product: CAISEKRTRDRGRETQYF. The genes are TRBV10-3 and TRBJ2-5; 11 bases line up with TRBD1. The CDR3 consists of 18 residues. Trimming removed 2 bases from V and 5 bases from J; junction bases left unmatched: 13. Germline V lookup: CDR1 ENHRY, CDR2 SYGVKD.

V usage is TRBV11-2 and J usage is TRBJ1-6; a possible D gene is TRBD1 (6 bases). This CDR3 has 15 residues. The V and J ends lost 0 bases and 8 bases respectively, with 11 bases between them. CDR1 is SGHAT and CDR2 is FQNNGV in the germline V gene. CDR3 in amino acids: CASSLEEGGYSPLHF. In DNA, the CDR3 is TGTGCCAGCAGCTTAGAAGAGGGGGGGTATTCACCCCTCCACTTT.

This clone appeared a single time. The V gene is TRBV29-1, the J gene TRBJ2-3; 8 nucleotides match TRBD1. V shed 7 bases and J 2 bases; nucleotides not matched to a gene: 11. This CDR3 contains 15 residues. The germline gives CDR1 SQVTM, CDR2 ANQGSEA. The CDR3 nucleotides are TGCAGCGCGAGGGGCGAGACAGGGGACACAGATACGCAGTATTTT. It encodes CSARGETGDTDTQYF.

The V call is TRBV4-1, the J call TRBJ1-1, with 8 bases identical to TRBD1. Looked up from germline, CDR1 is MGHRA and CDR2 is YSYEKL. After removal of 4 bases from V and 7 bases from J, the junction contained 2 bases not matched to a gene. The CDR3 has 12 amino acids. This chain's CDR3 is CASSPTGGEAFF. As DNA, the CDR3 is TGCGCCAGCAGCCCCACAGGGGGTGAAGCTTTCTTT.

This clone was seen once. V and J are TRBV4-2 and TRBJ2-1, with D perhaps matching TRBD2 (5 bases). Germline values: CDR1 LGHNA, CDR2 YNFKEQ. Trimming took off 1 base at V and 6 bases at J, with 19 bases between the two ends. This CDR3 is 17 amino acids long. CDR3 loop: CASSQGSELTTSNEQFF. CDR3 nucleotide sequence: TGTGCCAGCAGCCAAGGCTCGGAGTTGACTACGAGCAATGAGCAGTTCTTC.

CDR3 sequence: CASSEGTGTIIGTGELFF. CDR3 bases: TGTGCCAGCAGTGAAGGGACAGGGACTATAATCGGGACCGGGGAGCTGTTTTTT. The rearrangement joins TRBV6-1 to TRBJ2-2; TRBD1 is a possible D gene (8 bases). The length of the CDR3 is 18 residues. Germline V gene lookup returns CDR1 MNHNS and CDR2 SASEGT. Trimming stripped 1 base from V and 5 bases from J, with 20 bases between.

The V call is TRBV28, the J call TRBJ2-3; weak D call: TRBD2 (5 bases). This CDR3 is built from 16 residues. The germline V gene has CDR1 MDHEN and CDR2 SYDVKM. V lost 7 bases to trimming and J lost 7 bases, with 24 bases between them. CDR3 residues: CASIPGGNSAQNTQYF. The CDR3 DNA follows: TGTGCCAGCATCCCCGGAGGCAATTCGGCACAAAATACGCAGTATTTT.

There are a few counts of this clone. The V call is TRBV29-1, the J call TRBJ2-1; 7 nucleotides line up with TRBD2. Germline values: CDR1 SQVTM, CDR2 ANQGSEA. The CDR3 runs to 14 residues. V dropped 7 bases and J dropped 5; count of bases not matched to a gene: 11. In nucleotides, the CDR3 is TGCAGCGCTACTAAGGCAGGGAGGGACAATGAGCAGTTCTTC. It encodes CSATKAGRDNEQFF.

The chain has TRBV6-5 and TRBJ2-6; possibly TRBD1 for D (5 bases). The CDR3 is 15 amino acids. The V gene's germline CDR1 is MNHEY and CDR2 SVGAGI. Deletions cut 5 bases from V and 2 bases from J, with 10 bases between. The CDR3 is CASSHDRPGANVLTF. The CDR3 DNA follows: TGTGCCAGCAGTCACGACAGACCTGGGGCCAACGTCCTGACTTTC.